These 15 T cell receptor beta chains originate from one sample sequenced in a study of early T cells in non-severe SARS-CoV-2 infection. TCRdb independently ran MiXCR on the 5' RACE reads; one entry per CDR3 protein. This table has about 110,000 distinct CDR3 sequences, roughly 12% appearing once. Sequencing was performed on whole blood, taken at baseline. The receptor set was obtained from an adult who was a healthcare worker with PCR-confirmed SARS-CoV-2 infection or an uninfected control (not recorded which).

The chain combines TRBV5-1 with TRBJ2-3, with 9 bases fitting TRBD1. The ends lost 4 bases at V and 1 base at J; junction bases unmatched: 4. The CDR3 runs to 15 residues. Germline V gene lookup returns CDR1 SGHRS and CDR2 YFSETQ. CDR3 protein: CASSPWTGGTDTQYF. CDR3 in DNA: TGCGCCAGCAGCCCCTGGACAGGGGGCACAGATACGCAGTATTTT.

There are a few counts of this clonotype. This rearrangement joins TRBV6-6 to TRBJ2-3; no reliable D call. Deletions cut 0 bases from V and 2 bases from J, with 6 bases between. Germline assignment: CDR1 MNHNY and CDR2 SVGAGI (reference sequence). CDR3 length equals 14 residues. CDR3 in amino acids: CASSYSFVTDTQYF. DNA for the CDR3: TGTGCCAGCAGTTACTCGTTCGTCACAGATACGCAGTATTTT.

This clonotype was observed a few times. The V call is TRBV29-1, the J call TRBJ2-2; TRBD2 matches 12 bases. The V gene end was trimmed by 2 bases and the J gene end by 5 bases; junction bases not matched to a gene: 3. CDR1 is SQVTM, CDR2 ANQGSEA, per germline. The CDR3 runs to 15 residues. CDR3 in amino acids: CSVELLAGGTGELFF. CDR3 coding DNA: TGCAGCGTTGAACTGCTAGCGGGAGGGACCGGGGAGCTGTTTTTT.

This chain joins TRBV11-2 and TRBJ2-2, with D perhaps assigned TRBD1 or TRBD2 (5 bases each). Deletions cut 5 bases from V and 0 bases from J, with 10 bases between. Germline CDR1 SGHAT, CDR2 FQNNGV. The CDR3 totals 15 residues. The CDR3 nucleotides are TGTGCCAGCAGCGCCGGGACCACGAACACCGGGGAGCTGTTTTTT. As protein: CASSAGTTNTGELFF. Full variable domain (remainder filled in from reference TRBV11-2 and TRBJ2-2): EAGVAQSPRYKIIEKRQSVAFWCNPISGHATLYWYQQILGQGPKLLIQFQNNGVVDDSQLPKDRFSAERLKGVDSTLKIQPAKLEDSAVYLCASSAGTTNTGELFFGEGSRLTVL.

As DNA, the CDR3 is TGTGCCTGGACTCTGGGACAGGGAAGGAGTACCCAGTACTTC. Encoded protein: CAWTLGQGRSTQYF. The genes are TRBV30 and TRBJ2-5, with 9 bases aligning to TRBD1. Trimming removed 4 bases from V and 8 bases from J; junction bases left unmatched: 11. The CDR3 loop spans 14 amino acids. The V gene's germline CDR1 is GTSNPN and CDR2 SVGIG (reference sequence).

This clonotype was seen a handful of times. The chain carries TRBV2 and TRBJ1-2; a weak D match, TRBD1 (5 bases). Deletions cut 1 base from V and 8 bases from J, with 17 bases between. Germline V CDR1 and CDR2: SNHLY, FYNNEI. The CDR3 sequence is 15 residues long. The CDR3, as DNA: TGTGCCAGCAGTGAAGTGGAGGGGCGGTTCGGAGGCTACACCTTC. It is translated as CASSEVEGRFGGYTF.

This clonotype was recorded many times. The V and J genes are TRBV6-5 and TRBJ1-5, with 7 bases matching TRBD1. J was trimmed by 7 bases and V by 5 bases; bases with no gene match: 5. Germline loops: CDR1 MNHEY, CDR2 SVGAGI. CDR3 length: 13 residues. The CDR3 DNA sequence: TGTGCCAGCAGTAGACAGGGAGAACAGCCCCAGCATTTT. This sequence encodes CASSRQGEQPQHF.

This chain links TRBV7-8 with TRBJ2-2, with TRBD1 matching 7 bases. Germline values: CDR1 SGHVS, CDR2 FQNEAQ. The CDR3 covers 15 residues. Losses at the gene ends were 1 base for V and 5 bases for J; bases not matched to a gene: 4. The CDR3 protein is CASSLGAGGTGELFF. The CDR3 DNA is TGTGCCAGCAGCTTAGGGGCAGGGGGAACCGGGGAGCTGTTTTTT.

In its sample, this clonotype was seen many times. The V and J genes are TRBV7-6 and TRBJ2-3; 8 positions agree with TRBD2. The length of the CDR3 is 16 residues. Germline V gene sequence: CDR1 SGHVS, CDR2 FNYEAQ. The junction had 4 bases not matched to a gene; V was cut back by 2 bases and J by 0 bases. As DNA, the CDR3 is TGTGCCAGCAGCTTACACAGCGGGGGAAGCACAGATACGCAGTATTTT. This translates into CASSLHSGGSTDTQYF.

The chain has TRBV7-9 and TRBJ2-7; 9 nucleotides line up with TRBD1. This CDR3 is 16 amino acids long. V dropped 5 bases and J dropped 1; count of bases not matched to a gene: 9. Germline V CDR1 and CDR2: SEHNR, FQNEAQ (reference sequence). The chain's CDR3 is CASSGPGTGLSYEQYF. DNA of the CDR3: TGTGCCAGCAGCGGACCAGGGACAGGGCTGTCCTACGAGCAGTACTTC.

This clonotype appeared many times. The genes are TRBV6-2 or TRBV6-3 and TRBJ2-1; TRBD1 might be the D (6 bases). V shed 7 bases and J shed 3 bases, with 13 bases lying between them. This CDR3 has 14 amino acids. Per germline, CDR1 MNHEY and CDR2 SVGEGT. The CDR3 DNA reads TGTGCCAGCACCACAGGGCCCGTCTACAATGAGCAGTTCTTC. Translating gives CASTTGPVYNEQFF.

This rearrangement joins TRBV2 to TRBJ2-3, with D perhaps assigned TRBD1 or TRBD2 (7 bases each). This CDR3 is built from 15 residues. V was pared by 4 bases and J by 6 bases, with 17 bases between. Germline V gives CDR1 SNHLY, CDR2 FYNNEI. The CDR3 sequence is CASSVGGGAGDTQYF. In DNA, the CDR3 is TGTGCCAGCAGTGTGGGAGGGGGCGCGGGCGATACGCAGTATTTT.

This clonotype was counted only a few times. The chain has TRBV29-1 and TRBJ2-1; the match to TRBD2 covers 10 bases. V lost 3 bases, J lost 9 bases, and 8 bases stayed unmatched. CDR1 is SQVTM, CDR2 ANQGSEA, per germline. This CDR3 contains 14 residues. Here the CDR3 reads CSVDMSSGSGEQFF. CDR3 coding DNA: TGCAGCGTTGATATGTCTAGCGGGAGTGGTGAGCAGTTCTTC.

The V gene is TRBV5-1, the J gene TRBJ2-3; tentatively, D is TRBD2 (6 bases). Germline CDR1 SGHRS, CDR2 YFSETQ. The CDR3 is 16 residues long. Trimming removed 0 bases at V and 3 bases at J, with 14 bases between. The chain's CDR3 is CASSLAVGSLTDTQYF. DNA of the CDR3: TGCGCCAGCAGCTTGGCGGTCGGGAGTTTAACAGATACGCAGTATTTT.

This clonotype was seen a handful of times. This sequence joins TRBV29-1 and TRBJ2-7; D remains ambiguous. From germline, CDR1 is SQVTM and CDR2 ANQGSEA. The CDR3 loop spans 11 amino acids. The ends were cut back, 5 bases at V and 4 bases at J, with 9 bases in the middle. CDR3 nucleotide sequence: TGCAGCGTTCCTGACGGATACGAGCAGTACTTC. This translates into CSVPDGYEQYF.